This TCR beta chain was obtained from a study of cytomegalovirus exposure and HLA in healthy donors. Study-wide points: The authors reported that TCR beta sequences could predict HLA-A and HLA-B alleles. These predictions were accurate for most subjects in the first cohort.

Trimming removed 6 bases from V and 4 bases from J, with 9 bases in between. This CDR3 has 12 amino acids. The germline V gene encodes CDR1 SNHLY and CDR2 FYNNEI. PCR was performed using 60 Vbeta and 13 Jbeta primers. The assay was immunoSEQ multiplex PCR, and TCRdb's table has in-frame clones only and misses some. The sample contains nearly 200,000 clones, 82% of which appear only once. Worth noting for this clone: What it binds is unknown.

Sequencing used PBMCs. The rearrangement uses TRBV2 and TRBJ1-1, with D possibly TRBD1 on 5 matching bases. This sequence was found in a boy between 2 and 10 years old in good health and CMV-seronegative. The CDR3 spells CASRIGGTEAFF. CDR3 bases: TGTGCCAGCAGGATCGGGGGCACTGAAGCTTTCTTT.